The source of this T cell receptor beta chain is a study of OX40 agonist ivuxolimab in advanced cancers. Study summary: Ivuxolimab, an agonistic anti-OX40 (CD134) antibody, was given to patients. Each dose-escalation patient presented with hepatocellular carcinoma, melanoma, renal cell or head and neck cancer.

Using immunoSEQ multiplex PCR, the repertoire was profiled, and TCRdb retains in-frame clones only, with some absent. The table records roughly 64,000 clones, less than 95% of them present only once. Points on this clone: Its antigen is not known.

The CDR3 totals 15 residues. Germline-derived CDR1 and CDR2 are LNHDA and SQIVND (reference sequence). V shed 4 bases and J 1 base; nucleotides not matched to a gene: 5. Findings of the study overall: CD8+ T cells were the subset that, on average, had more expanded clones than CD4+. At 0.1-3.0 mg/kg, partial responders had clonal expansion among the lowest observed.

Sample: CD4+ or CD8+ T cells sorted from blood, taken in a trial of the OX40 agonist ivuxolimab. The TCR sequence derives from an adult with an advanced solid tumor such as melanoma, head and neck, liver or kidney cancer. The rearrangement links TRBV19 to TRBJ2-5, with TRBD2 matching 8 bases. The CDR3 DNA reads TGTGCCAGTAGTAAGATAGCGGGATTCCAAGAGACCCAGTACTTC. Residues: CASSKIAGFQETQYF.